These 15 T cell receptor beta chains share one sample of origin, sequenced in a study of regulatory T cells in long-lasting Graves disease. Sequencing libraries for TCR beta were prepared with iRepertoire HTBI primers and Arm-PCR of CDR3 regions. TCRdb re-analysed the multiplex PCR reads in MiXCR, keeping a single row per CDR3 protein. The sample gives 350,000 to 500,000 distinct CDR3 sequences, 14% of which show up once; over 15% is in the top ten. Time point described: newly diagnosed GD, antithyroid drugs for less than 3 months. RNA extracted from PBMCs served as the sequencing template. These same records also appear under a second study, on T cells in Graves' hyperthyroidism and ophthalmopathy.

The material was peripheral blood mononuclear cells (PBMCs), obtained at new diagnosis, from a patient treated with antithyroid drugs. The receptors shown here come from a woman between 50 and 59 years old with Graves disease.

This clonotype was detected only a few times. The rearrangement links TRBV5-1 to TRBJ1-6; possible D gene TRBD1, 6 bases. V dropped 7 bases and J dropped 6 bases, with 20 bases sitting between them. Looked up from germline, CDR1 is SGHRS and CDR2 is YFSETQ. This CDR3 is built from 16 residues. As DNA, the CDR3 is TGCGCCAGCCGGGACCCCTTCTTACAGGGTAATTCACCCCTCCACTTT. This gives the protein CASRDPFLQGNSPLHF.

This clonotype was picked up a small number of times. This chain links TRBV5-5 with TRBJ1-3; D is unclear. CDR3 length: 14 residues. The germline V gene has CDR1 SGHKS and CDR2 YYEKEE (reference sequence). The V end was cut by 3 bases, the J end by 0 bases, with 7 bases between. CDR3 nucleotide sequence: TGTGCCAGCAGCTCACTGAGCTCTGGAAACACCATATATTTT. Translating gives CASSSLSSGNTIYF.

This clonotype has ten or more counts. The chain is built from TRBV29-1 and TRBJ1-1; 8 nucleotides agree with TRBD1. After removal of 6 bases from V and 4 bases from J, the junction contained 4 bases not matched to a gene. Germline CDR1 reads SQVTM; CDR2 reads ANQGSEA. The CDR3 length is 12 residues. The CDR3 DNA is TGCAGCGTCTGGACAGGGAGCACTGAAGCTTTCTTT. This codes for CSVWTGSTEAFF.

This clonotype has a count of ten or more. The chain carries TRBV12-3 or TRBV12-4 and TRBJ2-2; 11 nucleotides line up with TRBD2. CDR3 length: 16 residues. Trimming cost V 5 bases and J 5 bases; bases outside gene matches: 7. CDR3 loop: CASSPLAGVGTGELFF. The CDR3 DNA is TGTGCCAGCAGTCCACTAGCGGGAGTAGGAACCGGGGAGCTGTTTTTT.

This clonotype was seen at least ten times. The V gene is TRBV11-2, the J gene TRBJ1-1; D gene unclear. The CDR3 contains 14 residues. Germline CDR1 is SGHAT and CDR2 is FQNNGV. V gave up 6 bases and J gave up 3 bases, with 14 bases separating them. In DNA form, the CDR3 reads TGTGCCAGCAGAAGATACTATGGGGACACTGAAGCTTTCTTT. It codes for CASRRYYGDTEAFF. Drawing the rest from reference TRBV11-2 and TRBJ1-1, the complete variable domain is EAGVAQSPRYKIIEKRQSVAFWCNPISGHATLYWYQQILGQGPKLLIQFQNNGVVDDSQLPKDRFSAERLKGVDSTLKIQPAKLEDSAVYLCASRRYYGDTEAFFGQGTRLTVV.

In this sample, this clonotype turned up many times. The chain joins TRBV7-9 to TRBJ2-7; D is undetermined. Looked up from germline, CDR1 is SEHNR and CDR2 is FQNEAQ (reference sequence). Trimming left V 5 bases short and J 0 bases short, with 17 bases between. The CDR3 sequence is 16 residues long. Here the CDR3 DNA reads TGTGCCAGCAGCCAAACTCGGACGGTGAGCTCCTACGAGCAGTACTTC. Amino acids: CASSQTRTVSSYEQYF.

This clonotype was picked up many times. The chain recombines TRBV11-3 with TRBJ2-5, with 14 bases identical to TRBD2. The CDR3 is 16 residues long. Looked up from germline, CDR1 is SGHNT and CDR2 is YENEEA. Trimming cost V 2 bases and J 5 bases; bases outside gene matches: 4. The CDR3 region is CASSLRGTSGSETQYF. The CDR3 bases are TGTGCCAGCAGCTTAAGAGGGACTAGCGGGAGTGAGACCCAGTACTTC.

This clonotype was seen ten or more times. The rearrangement links TRBV28 to TRBJ2-1; D is unclear. Trimming shortened V by 6 bases and J by 6 bases, and 21 bases separated the two germline ends. The CDR3 has 16 amino acids. The V gene's germline CDR1 is MDHEN and CDR2 SYDVKM. The CDR3 loop reads CASRPAAALGFNEQFF. The DNA for the CDR3 is TGTGCCAGCAGACCGGCTGCCGCACTCGGATTCAATGAGCAGTTCTTC.

The rearrangement joins TRBV7-9 to TRBJ2-1; 11 positions agree with TRBD2. This CDR3 is built from 16 residues. Trimming cost V 1 base and J 6 bases; bases outside gene matches: 5. Germline V CDR1 and CDR2: SEHNR, FQNEAQ (reference sequence). CDR3 nucleotide sequence: TGTGCCAGCAGCTTAGTCCGACTAGCGGGGACCAATGAGCAGTTCTTC. It is translated as CASSLVRLAGTNEQFF.

Ten or more counts support this clonotype. The J gene is TRBJ2-5, the V gene TRBV7-9; D perhaps matches TRBD1 (5 bases). With 6 bases removed from V and 2 bases from J, the gap between germline ends came to 13 bases. The germline gives CDR1 SEHNR, CDR2 FQNEAQ (reference sequence). The length of the CDR3 is 14 residues. This chain's CDR3 is CASRIGDLQETQYF. CDR3 in DNA: TGTGCCAGCAGGATAGGGGATCTGCAAGAGACCCAGTACTTC.

This clonotype was seen repeatedly, ten times or more. V usage is TRBV2 and J usage is TRBJ2-5, with 7 bases matching TRBD2. CDR1 is SNHLY and CDR2 is FYNNEI in the germline V gene. This CDR3 region has 14 residues. The ends lost 6 bases at V and 4 bases at J; junction bases unmatched: 8. CDR3 in amino acids: CASRTSWIRETQYF. The CDR3 DNA sequence: TGTGCCAGCAGGACTAGCTGGATCAGAGAGACCCAGTACTTC.

The rearrangement links TRBV9 to TRBJ1-2, with a weak D call TRBD1 (5 bases). Germline loops: CDR1 SGDLS, CDR2 YYNGEE. The CDR3 extends over 15 amino acids. Trimming took 5 bases from V and 9 from J, leaving 23 bases between them. CDR3 residues: CASRSPRAGAWSYTF. In nucleotides, the CDR3 is TGTGCCAGCAGATCGCCACGGGCCGGGGCCTGGAGCTACACCTTC. The complete variable domain, with remaining parts taken from reference TRBV9 and TRBJ1-2, reads DSGVTQTPKHLITATGQRVTLRCSPRSGDLSVYWYQQSLDQGLQFLIQYYNGEERAKGNILERFSAQQFPDLHSELNLSSLELGDSALYFCASRSPRAGAWSYTFGSGTRLTVV.

A note on this clonotype: A much larger clonotype is one base distant, so this may be a read error. The chain is built from TRBV3-1 and TRBJ1-5, with no clear D. The germline V gene encodes CDR1 LGHDT and CDR2 YNNKEL (reference sequence). This CDR3 spans 17 amino acids. The CDR3 spells CVSSQGFGHNSNQPQHF. As DNA, the CDR3 is TGTGTCAGCAGCCAAGGATTCGGTCACAATAGCAATCAGCCCCAGCATTTT.

This clonotype showed up many times. The chain recombines TRBV13 with TRBJ2-1; D is uncertain. This CDR3 region has 12 residues. CDR1 PRHDT and CDR2 FYEKMQ come from the germline V gene (reference sequence). V shed 2 bases and J shed 8 bases, with 7 bases lying between them. The CDR3 DNA reads TGTGCCAGCAGCTTACGAACGTATGAGCAGTTCTTC. Protein product: CASSLRTYEQFF.

This clonotype appeared many times. The chain is built from TRBV28 and TRBJ2-3; D remains unclear. The CDR3 sequence is 13 residues long. Germline CDR1 and CDR2: MDHEN and SYDVKM. Trimming cost V 10 bases and J 2 bases, with 13 bases left between them. In nucleotides, the CDR3 is TGTGCCATCAGCCCCCACTCCACAGATACGCAGTATTTT. The encoded protein is CAISPHSTDTQYF.